This TCR beta chain was documented in a study of PD-1 blockade in classical Hodgkin lymphoma (dated by TCRdb to 2019 to 2021). As for the study more broadly: Nivolumab dosing was 3 mg/kg intravenously every 2 weeks, continuing until either disease progression or unacceptable toxicity. The study used TCR beta sequencing and CyTOF to define a peripheral blood immune signature of response to PD-1 blockade in classical Hodgkin lymphoma. Paper-wide results and their limitations: Baseline TCR diversity was reported to be lower in newly diagnosed patients than in healthy donors, and even lower in relapsed/refractory patients. Only a single clinical trial cohort was studied, and what caused the repertoire differences, possibly disease activity or prior therapy, remained undefined. Trial patients achieving complete response had baseline diversity similar to newly diagnosed patients, whereas partial responders and progressors had significantly lower diversity. CD4+ but not CD8+ TCR diversity rose significantly by C4D1 (p=0.0027 vs p=0.16), most apparent in complete responders (p=0.02). Lower diversity was seen in patients whose nivolumab began less than 1 year after ASCT, and these patients were left out of later analyses so that immune reconstitution would not confound the results.

Read against the paper, the sample's time point label means: cycle 1 day 1 (C1D1), immediately before nivolumab initiation. All trial patients had relapsed after autologous stem cell transplantation, with cohorts A, B and C differing in prior brentuximab vedotin exposure. The trial cohort included 55 to 65 patients with relapsed/refractory classical Hodgkin lymphoma, and each patient had a best overall response of complete response, partial response or progressive disease. In the multi-cohort phase II CheckMate 205 trial, trial patients received single-agent nivolumab. Best overall response was determined by an independent review committee according to the 2007 International Working Group response criteria. Trial PBMCs were obtained immediately prior to nivolumab initiation (C1D1) and on therapy at cycle 2 day 1 and cycle 4 day 1. Peripheral blood was collected in 8 mL Vacutainer Cell Preparation Tubes, from which PBMCs were isolated by centrifugation and then cryopreserved.

From cysteine to phenylalanine, the CDR3 is 13 amino acids long. Only CDR3 DNA is held: 39 bases, read in frame from base 1. CDR1 and CDR2 (LNHNV, YYDKDF) derive from the germline V gene (reference sequence). The V and J ends are trimmed by 0 bases and 4 bases, leaving 7 bases between them. Genomic DNA was isolated using the Qiagen DNeasy kit from unsorted PBMCs as well as from negatively selected CD4+ and CD8+ fractions. TCR beta CDR3 regions were amplified by immunoSEQ multiplex PCR using primers annealing to V and J segments. A synthetic immune receptor repertoire was used to minimize amplification bias, and any residual bias was removed computationally once sequencing was done. The study's processing was this. Repertoire diversity was quantified as the Shannon entropy index using custom Python scripts. The unsorted, CD4+ and CD8+ repertoires were each analyzed separately, with the exception of combined analyses, where CD4+ and CD8+ sequences were merged in silico. Clonal expansion was defined as at least a 2-fold frequency increase after treatment relative to C1D1, with a pseudocount of 0.5 for undetected baseline clones. Singleton clones were defined as clones with 0 or 1 copy at C1D1, and non-singleton clones were defined as clones with 2 or more copies. By matching protein sequences in sorted samples from the same patient, clones expanded in unsorted samples were annotated as CD4+, CD8+ or unknown. Wilcoxon tests on paired samples were used to test diversity changes from C1D1 to C4D1. The source is immuneACCESS, and TCRdb retained only in-frame sequences with V and J called. Part of the clones is not carried over; for the studies checked, unresolved V genes explain less than half of this, and the remainder is unexplained. The V and J calls and the clone size are those of that table, but D and trimming were determined from the DNA. This sample gives about 13,000 clones in total; 80% to 95% of them show up just once. The top ten hold around 20% of the sample.

This clone was observed a handful of times. Its antigen is unknown. No much larger clone exists at a distance of one base, and base qualities are not known. This sample comprised peripheral blood mononuclear cells (PBMCs), obtained at baseline. The sequence was obtained from a human donor with classical Hodgkin lymphoma. The rearranged segments are TRBV15 and TRBJ2-7, with the D gene call left open. The bases are TGTGCCACCAGCAGAGATCGGCAGTACGAGCAGTACTTC. This sequence encodes CATSRDRQYEQYF.